This is a list of T cell receptor beta chains from one sample in a study of cytotoxic CD8 clonotypes in ibrutinib-treated CLL. TCRdb's table, derived via immunoSEQ multiplex PCR, lists solely in-frame clones and lacks some. The table includes around 140,000 clones, around 80% detected once. The input for sequencing was PBMCs, taken after 36 months of ibrutinib treatment. Receptors originate from a human donor with chronic lymphocytic leukemia. Both conserved end residues are part of each CDR3. D genes are given only for firm matches. Rows give clone size only sometimes, using once, few, many, or a class for an expanded clone.

V gene,clone size,J gene,D gene,CDR3 DNA,CDR3 protein
TRBV11-2,-,TRBJ2-1,TRBD2,TGTGCCAGCAGCTTATACAGCGGGAGGGCCTCTGAGCAGTTCTTC,CASSLYSGRASEQFF
TRBV20-1,-,TRBJ2-7,-,TGCAGTGCAAGACAGCTCTACGAGCAGTACTTC,CSARQLYEQYF
TRBV14,few,TRBJ1-5,-,TGTGCCAGCAGCCAACTGCTGAATCAGCCCCAGCATTTT,CASSQLLNQPQHF
TRBV4-2,-,TRBJ2-1,-,TGTGCCAGCAGCCAAGAAATGACAGTGCCGGTTGTACAGTTCTTC,CASSQEMTVPVVQFF
TRBV18,-,TRBJ2-5,TRBD1,TGTGCCAGCTCATTCAATCAGGGGGCCCAAGAGACCCAGTACTTC,CASSFNQGAQETQYF
TRBV19,-,TRBJ2-7,TRBD1,TGTGCCAGTAACCAGGGGGTCGCCTACGAGCAGTACTTC,CASNQGVAYEQYF
TRBV7-7,few,TRBJ1-1,-,TGTGCCAGCAGCTTCTGGGACTTGGATGACACTGAAGCTTTCTTT,CASSFWDLDDTEAFF
TRBV5-1,-,TRBJ2-1,-,TGCGCCAGCAGCCTCTCGGGGTCTAGCTCCTACAATGAGCAGTTCTTC,CASSLSGSSSYNEQFF
TRBV19,-,TRBJ2-5,TRBD2,TGTGCCAGTAGTAGGGCTAGCGGGGGCCCGCAAGAGACCCAGTACTTC,CASSRASGGPQETQYF
TRBV28,-,TRBJ2-1,-,TGTGCCAGCAGTTTGTCGACATGGAATGAGCAGTTCTTC,CASSLSTWNEQFF
TRBV2,-,TRBJ1-1,-,TGTGCCAGCAGTCAGTGGGAAGCTTTCTTT,CASSQWEAFF
TRBV27,few,TRBJ1-2,-,TGTGCCAGCAGTCCCGGGAAGGGGAGGGATGGCTACACCTTC,CASSPGKGRDGYTF
TRBV7-3,-,TRBJ2-5,-,TGTGCCAGCAGCTTAACTAGCACTTCGGGGACCCAGTACTTC,CASSLTSTSGTQYF
TRBV4-1,-,TRBJ1-1,-,TGCGCCAGCAGCCTGAATGAGGGGCCGAACACTGAAGCTTTCTTT,CASSLNEGPNTEAFF
TRBV6-5,few,TRBJ1-6,TRBD1,TGTGCCAGCTCGGACAGGGGAGATAATTCACCCCTCCACTTT,CASSDRGDNSPLHF
TRBV11-2,once,TRBJ2-2,-,TGTGCCAGCAGCTTAGATTCCCCCGGGGAGCTGTTTTTT,CASSLDSPGELFF
TRBV10-3,-,TRBJ2-7,TRBD1,TGTGCCATCAGTGGAGGAGCAGGACAGGGGGTGTCCTACGAGCAGTACTTC,CAISGGAGQGVSYEQYF
TRBV5-4,-,TRBJ2-7,TRBD1,TGTGCCAGCAGCTTTGGGACAGGGGGCTACGAGCAGTACTTC,CASSFGTGGYEQYF
TRBV10-3,-,TRBJ2-3,TRBD1,TGTGCCATCAAACAGGGGGCTAGCACAGATACGCAGTATTTT,CAIKQGASTDTQYF
TRBV5-1,-,TRBJ2-2,TRBD1,TGCGCCAGCAGCGTACAGACAGGGTCGGGCACCGGGGAGCTGTTTTTT,CASSVQTGSGTGELFF
TRBV7-9,-,TRBJ1-2,-,TGTGCCAGCAGCTTAAGCTACGGAATGCCAAACTATGGCTACACCTTC,CASSLSYGMPNYGYTF
TRBV27,-,TRBJ1-1,-,TGTGCCAGCAGTTTATGGGGAGGTGGATTCACTGAAGCTTTCTTT,CASSLWGGGFTEAFF
TRBV11-2,-,TRBJ2-3,TRBD2,TGTGCCAGCAGCCGCTCTAGCGGGAGGGCCACGGATACGCAGTATTTT,CASSRSSGRATDTQYF
TRBV7-9,-,TRBJ1-1,-,TGTGCCAGCAGCCTACCGACAAGTGAAGCTTTCTTT,CASSLPTSEAFF
TRBV19,-,TRBJ2-1,-,TGTGCCAGTAGTATTATGGACACGAACAATGAGCAGTTCTTC,CASSIMDTNNEQFF
TRBV11-2,-,TRBJ1-1,-,TGTGCCAGCAGCTCCAGGATAGGGAATGGTAACACTGAAGCTTTCTTT,CASSSRIGNGNTEAFF
TRBV5-1,-,TRBJ2-5,TRBD2,TGCGCCAGCAGCGGCTGGCTAGCGGGAGTGCCCAGGGAGACCCAGTACTTC,CASSGWLAGVPRETQYF
TRBV7-9,-,TRBJ2-1,-,TGTGCCAGCAGCTTAGTTGCCGTCAATGAGCAGTTCTTC,CASSLVAVNEQFF
TRBV27,-,TRBJ1-2,TRBD1,TGTGCCAGCAGTCTAGCGTGGCAGGGGGCGCTCAACTATGGCTACACCTTC,CASSLAWQGALNYGYTF
TRBV5-1,-,TRBJ2-2,TRBD1,TGCGCCAGCAGCCCGCCCAGGACAGGGAACACCGGGGAGCTGTTTTTT,CASSPPRTGNTGELFF
TRBV19,-,TRBJ1-2,-,TGTGCCAGTAGTCTACTCGAGATCTATGGCTACACCTTC,CASSLLEIYGYTF
TRBV30,-,TRBJ2-4,TRBD1,TGTGCCTGGAGTGGGACAGGGGCGGACATTCAGTACTTC,CAWSGTGADIQYF
TRBV27,-,TRBJ2-6,-,TGTGCCAGCAGTCCGGGGGCGTCTGGGGCCAACGTCCTGACTTTC,CASSPGASGANVLTF
TRBV5-4,-,TRBJ2-2,TRBD1,TGTGCCAGCAGCCTAGGACAGGAGAACACCGGGGAGCTGTTTTTT,CASSLGQENTGELFF
TRBV6-4,few,TRBJ1-2,-,TGTGCCAGCAGTTCAGGGAATGGCTACACCTTC,CASSSGNGYTF
TRBV27,-,TRBJ2-7,-,TGTGCCAGCAGTCCGACAGGAGCCTACGAGCAGTACTTC,CASSPTGAYEQYF
TRBV29-1,few,TRBJ1-1,-,TGCAGCGTGGAGGGGAGGAAAAGAGGGAACACTGAAGCTTTCTTT,CSVEGRKRGNTEAFF
TRBV2,-,TRBJ1-2,-,TGTGCCAGCAGCACAGAGGGGGGGGAGTATTATGGCTACACCTTC,CASSTEGGEYYGYTF